This record looks at one T cell receptor beta chain sequence and its context. The CDR3 sequence is 14 residues long. The ends lost 5 bases at V and 4 bases at J; junction bases unmatched: 6. The germline V gene has CDR1 SGHNT and CDR2 YENEEA. This entry is derived from a study of HIV-infected patients and healthy controls. Each CDR3 protein is one row after TCRdb ran MiXCR on the 5' RACE reads. The profile shows almost 65,000 distinct CDR3 sequences, over 15% of them singletons. This clonotype was sampled from a human donor in good health. Input material: CD4+ T cells from blood. This sequence joins TRBV11-3 and TRBJ1-2; TRBD1 agrees at 8 bases. CDR3 protein: CASSVGTGSYGYTF. In DNA, the CDR3 is TGTGCCAGCAGCGTAGGGACAGGCTCCTATGGCTACACCTTC.